This TCR beta chain was documented in a study of OX40 agonist ivuxolimab in advanced cancers. On the study more broadly: Patients assigned to dose escalation were diagnosed with hepatocellular carcinoma, melanoma, renal cell or head and neck cancer.

Findings and limits, study-wide: Compared with CD4+, CD8+ T cells on average had more expanded clones. By week 6 at 0.1 to 3.0 mg/kg, blood CD4+ and CD8+ T cells had expanded clonally.

There are 14 residues in the CDR3. Germline V CDR1 and CDR2: SGDLS, YYNGEE. V shed 4 bases and J shed 1 base, with 11 bases lying between them. Comment on this clone: Its antigen remains unidentified.

The assay was immunoSEQ multiplex PCR, and TCRdb's table has in-frame clones only and misses some. In the table there are about 100,000 clones, approximately 89% of which are singletons. The chain joins TRBV9 to TRBJ1-1; D ambiguous. The source material was CD4+ or CD8+ T cells sorted from blood, sampled in a trial of the OX40 agonist ivuxolimab. This TCR derives from an adult with an advanced solid tumor such as melanoma, head and neck, liver or kidney cancer. CDR3 sequence reads: CASSPRQTNTEAFF. The CDR3 bases are TGTGCCAGCAGCCCTCGACAAACGAACACTGAAGCTTTCTTT. Full variable domain (outside the CDR3, taken from reference TRBV9 and TRBJ1-1): DSGVTQTPKHLITATGQRVTLRCSPRSGDLSVYWYQQSLDQGLQFLIQYYNGEERAKGNILERFSAQQFPDLHSELNLSSLELGDSALYFCASSPRQTNTEAFFGQGTRLTVV.